The 17 T cell receptor beta chains below all came from one sample that was sequenced in a study of blood T cell repertoires in COVID-19. TCRdb's copy holds only in-frame clones and misses some; the assay was immunoSEQ multiplex PCR. The sample carries fewer than 200,000 clones, roughly 89% recorded once. The specimen sequenced was peripheral blood. Receptors were obtained from a woman aged 50 to 60 with acute or convalescent COVID-19.

This clone was found once. The chain couples TRBV6-2 or TRBV6-3 to TRBJ1-2; D unresolved. The CDR3 has 12 residues. Germline V gene data show CDR1 as MNHEY and CDR2 as SVGEGT. Trimming removed 4 bases from V and 4 bases from J, with 7 bases in between. CDR3 sequence (DNA): TGTGCCAGCAGTTGGAGAATCTATGGCTACACCTTC. This translates into CASSWRIYGYTF.

This clone was seen a handful of times. CDR3 region: CASSLGTLGDTQYF. CDR3 coding DNA: TGTGCCAGCAGCTTGGGAACCCTAGGTGATACGCAGTATTTT. This chain connects TRBV5-4 to TRBJ2-3, with no clear D. The CDR3 contains 14 residues. V dropped 0 bases and J dropped 6 bases, with 11 bases sitting between them. Germline CDR1 reads SGHNT; CDR2 reads YYREEE (reference sequence).

The chain links TRBV5-1 to TRBJ1-2, with 9 bases identical to TRBD1. The CDR3 has 18 residues. Per germline, CDR1 SGHRS and CDR2 YFSETQ. V lost 0 bases to trimming and J lost 2 bases; unmatched junction nucleotides: 11. CDR3 amino acids: CASSLEGTGSILNYGYTF. CDR3 sequence (DNA): TGCGCCAGCAGCTTGGAAGGGACAGGGTCTATTCTGAACTATGGCTACACCTTC.

V and J are TRBV29-1 and TRBJ1-1; D may be TRBD1 (6 bases). Germline V gene lookup returns CDR1 SQVTM and CDR2 ANQGSEA. The CDR3 has 13 amino acids. Trimming removed 7 bases at V and 0 bases at J, with 12 bases between. The CDR3 DNA is TGCAGCGCCGTGGGACAAATGAACACTGAAGCTTTCTTT. Protein: CSAVGQMNTEAFF.

The gene calls are TRBV7-2 and TRBJ1-3; weak D call: TRBD1 (6 bases). This CDR3 contains 17 residues. CDR1 and CDR2 from the germline V gene are SGHTA and FQGNSA. Trimming shortened V by 5 bases and J by 4 bases, and 21 bases separated the two germline ends. The CDR3 region has the DNA TGTGCCAGCAGCCAGGGGCTCTATGCGGGTCCAGGAAACACCATATATTTT. This translates into CASSQGLYAGPGNTIYF.

This clone came up a few times. The rearrangement links TRBV10-3 to TRBJ1-4, with D hard to call. V was shortened by 4 bases and J by 8 bases, with 11 bases between the two germline ends. Germline loops: CDR1 ENHRY, CDR2 SYGVKD. This CDR3 has 13 residues. The CDR3 region has the DNA TGTGCCATCAGTGTCGGGGTTTTGGAAAAACTGTTTTTT. Amino acids: CAISVGVLEKLFF.

By share of the sample, this clone is medium-sized. The same CDR3 can be traced to other DNA sequences in this sample. The chain carries TRBV7-9 and TRBJ1-2; the match to TRBD1 covers 9 bases. The CDR3 consists of 14 residues. In germline, CDR1 is SEHNR, CDR2 FQNEAQ (reference sequence). V was pared by 3 bases and J by 6 bases, with 5 bases of the junction left unmatched. The CDR3 sequence: CASSLDRGSDGYTF. CDR3 sequence (DNA): TGTGCCAGCAGCTTGGACAGGGGATCAGATGGCTACACCTTC.

The V call is TRBV24-1, the J call TRBJ1-2; 12 bases align to TRBD1. Trimming at V came to 4 bases and at J to 3 bases, leaving 20 bases not matched to a gene. CDR1 is KGHDR and CDR2 is SFDVKD in the germline V gene. This CDR3 spans 21 amino acids. As DNA, the CDR3 is TGTGCCACCAGTGAATACTCGGAACCCCGGGACAGGGGGCCCGAAGACTATGGCTACACCTTC. It yields the protein CATSEYSEPRDRGPEDYGYTF.

This rearrangement joins TRBV4-3 to TRBJ2-5; 11 bases are shared with TRBD2. Germline V gene data show CDR1 as LGHNA and CDR2 as YSLEER. CDR3 length equals 17 residues. J was trimmed by 4 bases and V by 4 bases; bases with no gene match: 11. CDR3 coding DNA: TGCGCCAGCAGCCTCGGACATAGTCTAGCGGGAGGAGAGACCCAGTACTTC. The encoded protein is CASSLGHSLAGGETQYF.

The J gene is TRBJ1-2, the V gene TRBV5-4; 8 bases match TRBD1. Looked up from germline, CDR1 is SGHNT and CDR2 is YYREEE (reference sequence). With V trimmed by 4 bases and J by 0 bases, 5 bases remained unmatched. The CDR3 has 15 amino acids. The CDR3 coding sequence is TGTGCCAGCAGCAAAGCAGGGGGCGCTAACTATGGCTACACCTTC. This codes for CASSKAGGANYGYTF.

The genes are TRBV30 and TRBJ2-1; the match to TRBD2 covers 13 bases. The CDR3 length is 15 residues. V shed 0 bases and J 4 bases; nucleotides not matched to a gene: 0. Germline CDR1 GTSNPN, CDR2 SVGIG (reference sequence). CDR3 sequence: CAWSVLAGGYNEQFF. As DNA, the CDR3 is TGTGCCTGGAGTGTACTAGCGGGGGGGTACAATGAGCAGTTCTTC. Using reference TRBV30 and TRBJ2-1 for the parts outside the CDR3, the full variable domain is SQTIHQWPATLVQPVGSPLSLECTVEGTSNPNLYWYRQAAGRGLQLLFYSVGIGQISSEVPQNLSASRPQDRQFILSSKKLLLSDSGFYLCAWSVLAGGYNEQFFGPGTRLTVL.

V and J are TRBV5-1 and TRBJ1-1; 7 bases fit TRBD1. In germline, CDR1 is SGHRS, CDR2 YFSETQ. This CDR3 has 16 residues. With 1 base clipped from V and 4 bases from J, the junction kept 10 bases outside the gene matches. In DNA, the CDR3 is TGCGCCAGCAGCTTGTCGACAGGGCCCGGGAGCACTGAAGCTTTCTTT. Encoded protein: CASSLSTGPGSTEAFF.

The chain is built from TRBV4-3 and TRBJ1-2, with a weak D call TRBD1 (5 bases). Germline V gene sequence: CDR1 LGHNA, CDR2 YSLEER. The CDR3 runs 14 residues. With 0 bases removed from V and 1 base from J, the gap between germline ends came to 6 bases. The CDR3 sequence is CASSQDGGNYGYTF. In DNA form, the CDR3 reads TGCGCCAGCAGCCAAGACGGGGGTAACTATGGCTACACCTTC.

The rearrangement joins TRBV24-1 to TRBJ2-2, with 8 bases aligning to TRBD2. Germline CDR1 reads KGHDR; CDR2 reads SFDVKD. Losses at the gene ends were 12 bases for V and 4 bases for J; bases not matched to a gene: 9. The CDR3 spans 14 residues. The CDR3 region has the DNA TGTGCCTCTAGGGGAGCGGGAGTCACCGGGGAGCTGTTTTTT. This encodes CASRGAGVTGELFF.

V is TRBV15 and J is TRBJ1-6; unclear D gene. CDR3 length equals 15 residues. Germline V lookup: CDR1 LNHNV, CDR2 YYDKDF (reference sequence). Trimming pared 0 bases from V and 0 bases from J, leaving 3 bases between. This chain's CDR3 is CATSRESSYNSPLHF. DNA for the CDR3: TGTGCCACCAGCAGAGAGAGCTCCTATAATTCACCCCTCCACTTT.

In its sample, this clone was seen once. This rearrangement joins TRBV2 to TRBJ2-7, with 8 bases lining up with TRBD1. The CDR3 has 13 amino acids. Germline CDR1 is SNHLY and CDR2 is FYNNEI. V gave up 8 bases and J gave up 5 bases; unmatched junction bases: 8. CDR3 in DNA: TGTGCCAGCGCGCGGACAGGGAAAAACGAGCAGTACTTC. This codes for CASARTGKNEQYF.

This clone was recorded only once. V and J are TRBV6-5 and TRBJ2-5; 7 bases are a match to TRBD2. The germline gives CDR1 MNHEY, CDR2 SVGAGI. The CDR3 runs to 13 residues. The ends lost 5 bases at V and 5 bases at J; junction bases unmatched: 5. CDR3 residues: CASSIAGGETQYF. The CDR3 DNA is TGTGCCAGCAGTATAGCGGGCGGGGAGACCCAGTACTTC.